The 3 T cell receptor beta chains presented below share a single source sample, sequenced in a study of CD8 T cells in ankylosing spondylitis. General observations from the study: What seemed typical of ankylosing spondylitis blood was a TCR beta motif built from 7 or 8 highly homologous variants.

These receptors are not linked to any known antigen. TCRdb re-derived calls from the 5' RACE reads in MiXCR, one entry per CDR3 protein. The table has about 420,000 distinct CDR3 sequences, about 20% seen once. The specimen sequenced was blood, either unsorted or a sorted T cell fraction (not recorded which). The receptors stem from a male donor with ankylosing spondylitis.

The J gene is TRBJ2-1, the V gene TRBV7-6; no clear D gene. The V gene's germline CDR1 is SGHVS and CDR2 FNYEAQ. V was pared by 5 bases and J by 12 bases, with 17 bases between. The CDR3 sequence is 13 residues long. This CDR3 is CASSGQMGRRQFF. DNA of the CDR3: TGTGCCAGCAGCGGGCAGATGGGTCGACGGCAGTTCTTC.

The chain employs TRBV15 and TRBJ1-2; D is unresolved. The V end was cut by 2 bases, the J end by 5 bases, with 24 bases between. The CDR3 has 18 residues. Germline CDR1 is LNHNV and CDR2 is YYDKDF (reference sequence). CDR3 loop: CATSRKTPDWANRYGYTF. The CDR3 nucleotides read TGTGCCACCAGCAGAAAGACCCCGGACTGGGCAAACCGTTATGGCTACACCTTC.

This clonotype has only a few counts. The gene calls are TRBV12-3 or TRBV12-4 and TRBJ2-2; 7 nucleotides align to TRBD1. The CDR3 contains 16 residues. The trim removed 7 bases at V and 0 bases at J, leaving 8 bases unmatched. Here the CDR3 reads CASNLRDRANTGELFF. The CDR3 DNA sequence: TGTGCCAGCAATCTCCGGGACAGAGCGAACACCGGGGAGCTGTTTTTT.